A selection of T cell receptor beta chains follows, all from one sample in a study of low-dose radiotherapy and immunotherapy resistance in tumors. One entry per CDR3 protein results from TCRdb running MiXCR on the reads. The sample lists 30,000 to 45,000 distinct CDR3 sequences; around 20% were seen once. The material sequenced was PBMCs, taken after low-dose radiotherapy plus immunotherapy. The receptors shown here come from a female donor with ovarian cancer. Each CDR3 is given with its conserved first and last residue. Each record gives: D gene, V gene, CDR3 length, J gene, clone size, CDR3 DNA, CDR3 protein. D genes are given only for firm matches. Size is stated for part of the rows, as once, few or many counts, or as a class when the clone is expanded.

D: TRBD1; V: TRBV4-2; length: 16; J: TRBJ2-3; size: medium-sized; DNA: TGTGCCAGCAGCCAAGGAGGGGGCCTTGGCACAGATACGCAGTATTTT; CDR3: CASSQGGGLGTDTQYF
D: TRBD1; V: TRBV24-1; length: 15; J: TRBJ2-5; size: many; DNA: TGTGCCACCAGTGTTGCCGGGACAGGGGATGAGACCCAGTACTTC; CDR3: CATSVAGTGDETQYF
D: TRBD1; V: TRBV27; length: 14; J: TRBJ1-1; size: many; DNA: TGTGCCAGCAGTCTCGGGACAGTTAACACTGAAGCTTTCTTT; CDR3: CASSLGTVNTEAFF
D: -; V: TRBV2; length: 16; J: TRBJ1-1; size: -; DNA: TGTGCCAGCAGTGAGGGGAGGTACAGGGTGCAAACTGAAGCTTTCTTT; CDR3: CASSEGRYRVQTEAFF
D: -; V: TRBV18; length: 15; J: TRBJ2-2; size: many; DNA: TGTGCCAGCTCACCACGGACGGGGAACACCGGGGAGCTGTTTTTT; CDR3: CASSPRTGNTGELFF
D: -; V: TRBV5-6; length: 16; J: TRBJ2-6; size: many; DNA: TGTGCCAGCAGCCTGGGTCAGTTCTCTGGGGCCAACGTCCTGACTTTC; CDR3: CASSLGQFSGANVLTF
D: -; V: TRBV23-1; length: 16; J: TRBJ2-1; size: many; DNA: TGCGCCAGCAGGGCGGCTTCAGGGGAAGGAAACAATGAGCAGTTCTTC; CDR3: CASRAASGEGNNEQFF
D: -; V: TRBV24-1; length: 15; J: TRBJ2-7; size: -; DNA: TGTGCCACCAGTGCCCCCGGGGGGCGGGCCTACGAGCAGTACTTC; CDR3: CATSAPGGRAYEQYF
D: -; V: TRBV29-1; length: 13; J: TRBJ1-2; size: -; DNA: TGCAGCGTTGATCCGGGACGCAACTATGGCTACACCTTC; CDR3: CSVDPGRNYGYTF
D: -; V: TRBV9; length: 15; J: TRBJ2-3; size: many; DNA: TGTGCCAGCAGCGTGACAAGATTAAGCACAGATACGCAGTATTTT; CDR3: CASSVTRLSTDTQYF
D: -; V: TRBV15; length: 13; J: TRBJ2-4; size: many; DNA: TGTGCCACCAACCCGATGGGGGTGAACATTCAGTACTTC; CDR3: CATNPMGVNIQYF
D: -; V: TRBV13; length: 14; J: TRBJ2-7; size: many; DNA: TGTGCCAGCGGAGGGGACAGCTACCCCTACGAGCAGTACTTC; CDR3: CASGGDSYPYEQYF
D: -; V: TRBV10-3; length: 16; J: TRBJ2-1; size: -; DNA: TGTGCCATCAGACCCGACCCTCCGAGCTCCTACAATGAGCAGTTCTTC; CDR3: CAIRPDPPSSYNEQFF
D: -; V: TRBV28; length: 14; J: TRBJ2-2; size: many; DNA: TGTGCCAGCAGGGCAGGGGTGAACACCGGGGAGCTGTTTTTT; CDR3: CASRAGVNTGELFF
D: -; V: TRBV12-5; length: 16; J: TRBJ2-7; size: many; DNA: TGTGCTAGTGGTTTTAGACAGGCTACAGAGTCCTACGAGCAGTACTTC; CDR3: CASGFRQATESYEQYF
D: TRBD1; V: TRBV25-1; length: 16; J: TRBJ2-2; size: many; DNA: TGTGCCAGCAGTGATGGGACAGGCTCTTTTACCGGGGAGCTGTTTTTT; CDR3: CASSDGTGSFTGELFF
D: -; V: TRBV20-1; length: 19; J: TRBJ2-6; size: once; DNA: TGCAGTGCTAGTATGGGGCACAAATCTCTATGTTCTGGGGCCAACGTCCTGACTTTC; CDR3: CSASMGHKSLCSGANVLTF
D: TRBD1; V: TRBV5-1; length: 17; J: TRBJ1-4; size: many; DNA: TGCGCCAGCAGCTTGGAGGGGACAGGGGGCGTCAGCGGAAAACTGTTTTTT; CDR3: CASSLEGTGGVSGKLFF
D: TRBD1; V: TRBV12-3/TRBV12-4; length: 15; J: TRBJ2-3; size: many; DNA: TGTGCCAGCAGCCCGGACAGGGTACAATTGGATACGCAGTATTTT; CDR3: CASSPDRVQLDTQYF
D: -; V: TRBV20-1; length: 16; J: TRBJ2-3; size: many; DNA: TGCAGTGCTAGAGTCCCCCGCCAGGGCTTCACAGATACGCAGTATTTT; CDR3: CSARVPRQGFTDTQYF
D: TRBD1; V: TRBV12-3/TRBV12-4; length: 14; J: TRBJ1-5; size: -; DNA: TGTGCCAGCAGTACTACAGGGGGGATTCCGCCCCAGCATTTT; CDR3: CASSTTGGIPPQHF
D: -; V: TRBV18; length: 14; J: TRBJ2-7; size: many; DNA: TGTGCCAGCTCACCTGGACTCGATTCCTACGAGCAGTACTTC; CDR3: CASSPGLDSYEQYF
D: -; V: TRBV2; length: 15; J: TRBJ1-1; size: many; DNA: TGTGCCAGCCCCAAACCCAAGGGGTTATACACTGAAGCTTTCTTT; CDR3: CASPKPKGLYTEAFF
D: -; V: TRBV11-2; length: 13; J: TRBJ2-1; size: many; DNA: TGTGCCAGCAGCATGGGACTTGAGGGGGTGGCGTTCTTC; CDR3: CASSMGLEGVAFF
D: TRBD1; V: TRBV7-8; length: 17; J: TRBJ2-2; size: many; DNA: TGTGCCAGCAGCCCCTTATTAGGGGGCACAAACACCGGGGAGCTGTTTTTT; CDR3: CASSPLLGGTNTGELFF
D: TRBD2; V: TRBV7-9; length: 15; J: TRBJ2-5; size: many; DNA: TGTGCCAGCAGCTTAGAGCGGGGGGGCCCGGAGACCCAGTACTTC; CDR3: CASSLERGGPETQYF
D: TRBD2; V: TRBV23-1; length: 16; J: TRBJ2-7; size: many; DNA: TGCGCCAGCAGTTCGACGAAGACTAGCGGCCTCTACGAGCAGTACTTC; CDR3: CASSSTKTSGLYEQYF